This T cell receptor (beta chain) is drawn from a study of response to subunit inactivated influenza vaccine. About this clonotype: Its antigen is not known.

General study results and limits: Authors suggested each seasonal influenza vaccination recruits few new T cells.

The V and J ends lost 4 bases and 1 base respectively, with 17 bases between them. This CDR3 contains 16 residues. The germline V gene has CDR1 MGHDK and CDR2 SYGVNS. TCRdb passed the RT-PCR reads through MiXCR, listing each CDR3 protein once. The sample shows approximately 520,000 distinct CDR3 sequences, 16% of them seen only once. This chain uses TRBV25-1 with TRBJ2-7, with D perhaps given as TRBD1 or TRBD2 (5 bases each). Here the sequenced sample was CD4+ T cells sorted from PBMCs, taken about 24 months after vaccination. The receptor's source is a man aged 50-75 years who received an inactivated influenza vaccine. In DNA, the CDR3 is TGTGCCAGCAGTGTCTGGGACGCAGGTCGTTCCTACGAGCAGTACTTC. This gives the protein CASSVWDAGRSYEQYF.